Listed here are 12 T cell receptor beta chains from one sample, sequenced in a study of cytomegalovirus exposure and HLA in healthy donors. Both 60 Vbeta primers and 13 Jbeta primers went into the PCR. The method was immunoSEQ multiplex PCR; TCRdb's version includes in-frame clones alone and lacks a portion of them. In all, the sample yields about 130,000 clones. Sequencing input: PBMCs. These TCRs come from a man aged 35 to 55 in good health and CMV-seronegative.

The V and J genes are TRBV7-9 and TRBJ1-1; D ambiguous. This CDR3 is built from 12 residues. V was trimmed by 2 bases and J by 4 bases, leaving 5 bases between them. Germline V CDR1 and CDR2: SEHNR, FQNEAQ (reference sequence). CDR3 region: CASSLLGTEAFF. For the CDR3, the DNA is TGTGCCAGCAGCTTACTAGGCACTGAAGCTTTCTTT.

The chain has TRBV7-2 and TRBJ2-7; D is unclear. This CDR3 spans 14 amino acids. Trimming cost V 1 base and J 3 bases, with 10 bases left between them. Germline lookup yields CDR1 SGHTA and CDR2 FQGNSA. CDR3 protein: CASSLVASRYEQYF. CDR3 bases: TGTGCCAGCAGCTTAGTGGCCTCACGCTACGAGCAGTACTTC.

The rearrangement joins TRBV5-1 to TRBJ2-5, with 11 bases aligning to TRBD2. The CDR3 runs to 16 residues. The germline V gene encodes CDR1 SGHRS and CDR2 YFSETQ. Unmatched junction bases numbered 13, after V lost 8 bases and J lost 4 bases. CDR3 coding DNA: TGCGCCAGTAAGACGATAGCGGGAGGGCCGGGAGAGACCCAGTACTTC. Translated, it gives CASKTIAGGPGETQYF.

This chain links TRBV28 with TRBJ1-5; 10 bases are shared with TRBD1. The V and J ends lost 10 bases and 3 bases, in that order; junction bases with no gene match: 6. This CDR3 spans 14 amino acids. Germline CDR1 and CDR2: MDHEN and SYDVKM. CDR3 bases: TGTGCCACCAAGACAGGGGGCAACAATCAGCCCCAGCATTTT. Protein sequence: CATKTGGNNQPQHF.

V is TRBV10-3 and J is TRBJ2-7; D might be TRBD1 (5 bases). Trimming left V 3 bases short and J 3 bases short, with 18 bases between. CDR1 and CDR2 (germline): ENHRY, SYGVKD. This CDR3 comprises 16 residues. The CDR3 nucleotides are TGTGCCATCAGTGAACCTAGTAGGGGCCGAGGCTACGAGCAGTACTTC. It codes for CAISEPSRGRGYEQYF.

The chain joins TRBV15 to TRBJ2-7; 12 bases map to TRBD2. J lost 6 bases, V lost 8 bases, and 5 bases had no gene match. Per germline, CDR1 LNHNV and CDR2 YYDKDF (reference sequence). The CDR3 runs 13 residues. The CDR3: CATGLAGPSEQYF. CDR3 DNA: TGTGCCACCGGACTAGCGGGACCCTCCGAGCAGTACTTC.

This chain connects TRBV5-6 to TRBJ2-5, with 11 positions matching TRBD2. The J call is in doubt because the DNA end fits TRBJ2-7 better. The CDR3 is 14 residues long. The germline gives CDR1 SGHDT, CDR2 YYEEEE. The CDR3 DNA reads TGTGCCAGCAGCTACGGGACTAGCGGTACCGAGCAGTACTTC. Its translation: CASSYGTSGTEQYF.

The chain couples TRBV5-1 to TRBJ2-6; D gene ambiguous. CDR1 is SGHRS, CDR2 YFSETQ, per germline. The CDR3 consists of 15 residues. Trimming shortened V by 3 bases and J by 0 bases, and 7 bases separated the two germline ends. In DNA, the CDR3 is TGCGCCAGCAGCTCAGGCCCCTCTGGGGCCAACGTCCTGACTTTC. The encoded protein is CASSSGPSGANVLTF.

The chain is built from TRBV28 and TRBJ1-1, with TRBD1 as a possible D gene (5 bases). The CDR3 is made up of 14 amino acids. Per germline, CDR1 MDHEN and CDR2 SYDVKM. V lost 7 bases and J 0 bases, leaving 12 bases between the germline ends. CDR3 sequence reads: CASNSQGLNTEAFF. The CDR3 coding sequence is TGTGCCAGCAACTCGCAGGGCCTGAACACTGAAGCTTTCTTT.

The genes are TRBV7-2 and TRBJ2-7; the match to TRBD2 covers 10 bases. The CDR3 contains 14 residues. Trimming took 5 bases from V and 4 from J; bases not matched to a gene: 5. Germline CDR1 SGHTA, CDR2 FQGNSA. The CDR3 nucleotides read TGTGCCAGCAGCCGCGGACTAGCGGAGTACGAGCAGTACTTC. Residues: CASSRGLAEYEQYF.

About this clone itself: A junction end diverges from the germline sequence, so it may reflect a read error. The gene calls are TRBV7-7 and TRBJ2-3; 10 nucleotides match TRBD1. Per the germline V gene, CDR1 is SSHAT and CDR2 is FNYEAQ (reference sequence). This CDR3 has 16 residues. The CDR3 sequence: CASSPGTGVFTDTQYF. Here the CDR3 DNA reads TGTGCTAGCAGCCCCGGGACAGGGGTCTTCACAGATACGCAGTATTTT.

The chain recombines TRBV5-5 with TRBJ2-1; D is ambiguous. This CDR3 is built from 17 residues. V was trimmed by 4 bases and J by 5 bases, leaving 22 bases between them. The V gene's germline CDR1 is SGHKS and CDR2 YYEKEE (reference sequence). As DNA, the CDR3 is TGTGCCAGCAGCCCACTGGCGGCCCTTATGACCGACAATGAGCAGTTCTTC. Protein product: CASSPLAALMTDNEQFF.